A single sample gave rise to the 21 T cell receptor beta chains below, sequenced in a study of OX40 agonist ivuxolimab in advanced cancers. The repertoire was sequenced with immunoSEQ multiplex PCR; TCRdb's copy has only in-frame clones and lacks some. In the table there are about 77,000 clones, over 80% of which are singletons. The sample here was CD4+ or CD8+ T cells sorted from blood, taken in a trial of the OX40 agonist ivuxolimab. The receptors were gathered from an adult with an advanced solid tumor such as melanoma, head and neck, liver or kidney cancer.

This clone was found once. Other DNA variants within this sample encode the same CDR3. The V gene is TRBV11-3, the J gene TRBJ1-1; D unclear. This CDR3 region has 13 residues. Germline CDR1 is SGHNT and CDR2 is YENEEA. V was cut by 1 base and J by 1 base, with 4 bases left in between. The DNA for the CDR3 is TGTGCCAGCAGCTTAGGAGAGAACACTGAAGCTTTCTTT. It codes for CASSLGENTEAFF.

The CDR3 bases are TGTGCCAGCAGCGTAGCGCTAGACCGCTACAATGAGCAGTTCTTC. The encoded protein is CASSVALDRYNEQFF. The J gene is TRBJ2-1, the V gene TRBV9; D not resolved. Per germline, CDR1 SGDLS and CDR2 YYNGEE. Deletions cut 0 bases from V and 3 bases from J, with 10 bases between. This CDR3 comprises 15 residues.

The chain carries TRBV2 and TRBJ2-1, with 7 bases lining up with TRBD2. The CDR3 totals 16 residues. Germline assignment: CDR1 SNHLY and CDR2 FYNNEI. J lost 3 bases, V lost 2 bases, and 7 bases had no gene match. The CDR3 DNA is TGTGCCAGCAGTGAACAAGGACGGACTAGCTACAATGAGCAGTTCTTC. Protein product: CASSEQGRTSYNEQFF.

The J gene is TRBJ2-7, the V gene TRBV5-1; a possible D gene is TRBD1 (6 bases). The CDR3 is 13 residues long. V lost 4 bases to trimming and J lost 3 bases, with 11 bases between them. CDR1 and CDR2 from the germline V gene are SGHRS and YFSETQ. CDR3 region: CASSLQGLYEQYF. CDR3 sequence (DNA): TGCGCCAGCAGCCTGCAGGGGCTCTACGAGCAGTACTTC.

The chain links TRBV7-2 to TRBJ2-2, with D maybe TRBD1 (5 bases). Germline V gene sequence: CDR1 SGHTA, CDR2 FQGNSA. The CDR3 loop spans 13 amino acids. V lost 2 bases and J 4 bases, leaving 5 bases between the germline ends. Here the CDR3 reads CASSLRGTGELFF. DNA for the CDR3: TGTGCCAGCAGCTTAAGGGGCACCGGGGAGCTGTTTTTT.

The chain has TRBV19 and TRBJ1-4, with a weak D call TRBD1 (5 bases). Trimming took 1 base from V and 8 from J, leaving 14 bases between them. The CDR3 is made up of 15 amino acids. The germline CDR1 and CDR2 sequences are LNHDA and SQIVND (reference sequence). CDR3 DNA sequence: TGTGCCAGTAGTATAGGTGGGACTATCCGGGAAAAACTGTTTTTT. It codes for CASSIGGTIREKLFF.

The CDR3 reads CASSPSEERQYF. The CDR3, as DNA: TGTGCCAGCTCACCCTCAGAGGAGAGGCAGTACTTC. The V call is TRBV18, the J call TRBJ2-7; D is unclear. Trimming left V 3 bases short and J 9 bases short, with 12 bases between. This CDR3 region has 12 residues. The germline CDR1 and CDR2 sequences are KGHSH and LQKENI.

The rearrangement links TRBV6-5 to TRBJ2-1; D unclear. The V gene's germline CDR1 is MNHEY and CDR2 SVGAGI. Trimming stripped 4 bases from V and 5 bases from J, with 9 bases between. The CDR3 has 13 amino acids. CDR3: CASSSQVNNEQFF. The DNA for the CDR3 is TGTGCCAGCAGTTCTCAGGTTAACAATGAGCAGTTCTTC.

The chain is built from TRBV5-5 and TRBJ1-2; D gene uncertain. Germline assignment: CDR1 SGHKS and CDR2 YYEKEE (reference sequence). The germline V and J ends were trimmed by 0 bases and 2 bases, with 14 bases remaining between them. This CDR3 comprises 16 residues. CDR3 in amino acids: CASSLAMYSGNYGYTF. Written as DNA, the CDR3 is TGTGCCAGCAGCTTGGCCATGTACTCCGGAAACTATGGCTACACCTTC.

The chain carries TRBV18 and TRBJ1-5, with 7 positions matching TRBD1. Trimming removed 6 bases from V and 10 bases from J; junction bases left unmatched: 9. Germline loops: CDR1 KGHSH, CDR2 LQKENI. This CDR3 region has 13 residues. The chain's CDR3 is CASSPTRDSPQHF. In nucleotides, the CDR3 is TGTGCCAGCTCTCCCACTCGGGACAGCCCCCAGCATTTT.

The chain links TRBV29-1 to TRBJ2-3; tentatively, D is TRBD2 (6 bases). The CDR3 consists of 16 residues. Trimming took off 4 bases at V and 0 bases at J, with 17 bases between the two ends. Germline loops: CDR1 SQVTM, CDR2 ANQGSEA. In nucleotides, the CDR3 is TGCAGCGTTGGTTGGGTATGGGGGACTAGCACAGATACGCAGTATTTT. It translates to CSVGWVWGTSTDTQYF.

The chain has TRBV5-1 and TRBJ2-5; 8 nucleotides match TRBD2. The CDR3 is 17 residues long. V trimming: 4 bases; J trimming: 0 bases; junction bases outside the gene matches: 11. Germline V CDR1 and CDR2: SGHRS, YFSETQ. CDR3 nucleotide sequence: TGCGCCAGCAGCCCAGGACTAGCTTGGGACAACCAAGAGACCCAGTACTTC. The encoded protein is CASSPGLAWDNQETQYF. Filled out from reference TRBV5-1 and TRBJ2-5, the complete variable domain reads KAGVTQTPRYLIKTRGQQVTLSCSPISGHRSVSWYQQTPGQGLQFLFEYFSETQRNKGNFPGRFSGRQFSNSRSEMNVSTLELGDSALYLCASSPGLAWDNQETQYFGPGTRLLVL.

This clone appeared a single time. One junction end disagrees with the germline gene, perhaps due to a read error. The V gene is TRBV29-1, the J gene TRBJ2-7; the D gene could be TRBD1 or TRBD2 (5 bases each). Per germline, CDR1 SQVTM and CDR2 ANQGSEA. There are 9 residues in the CDR3. CDR3 bases: TGCAGCGTTGAGAGGGACGGTGCCTTC. It yields the protein CSVERDGAF.

Notes on this clone: At one boundary the junction diverges from the germline segment, which might be a read error. CDR3 sequence: CASSSPSSNRNNEAFF. CDR3 in DNA: TGTGCCAGCAGCTCACCATCCTCCAACAGGAACAATGAAGCTTTCTTT. The V gene is TRBV6-6, the J gene TRBJ1-1; D perhaps matches TRBD1 (5 bases). The CDR3 runs 16 residues. Germline V gives CDR1 MNHNY, CDR2 SVGAGI (reference sequence).

The chain couples TRBV18 to TRBJ2-2; TRBD1 matches 8 bases. Trimming removed 3 bases from V and 7 bases from J; junction bases left unmatched: 10. The CDR3 extends over 16 amino acids. Germline CDR1 and CDR2: KGHSH and LQKENI. The CDR3 loop reads CASSPIAGQGIGELFF. The CDR3 nucleotides read TGTGCCAGCTCACCCATTGCCGGACAGGGTATCGGGGAGCTGTTTTTT.

The chain couples TRBV7-3 to TRBJ1-1, with D hard to call. Per germline, CDR1 SGHTA and CDR2 FQGTGA. Trimming stripped 2 bases from V and 0 bases from J, with 4 bases between. CDR3 length equals 13 residues. CDR3 residues: CASSLSVNTEAFF. The DNA of the CDR3 is TGTGCCAGCAGCTTATCAGTGAACACTGAAGCTTTCTTT.

The chain couples TRBV5-1 to TRBJ1-1; 7 bases match TRBD1. CDR1 and CDR2 (germline): SGHRS, YFSETQ. The CDR3 loop spans 16 amino acids. With V trimmed by 1 base and J by 3 bases, 9 bases remained unmatched. CDR3 sequence reads: CASSLLSPTGDTEAFF. CDR3 DNA sequence: TGCGCCAGCAGCTTGCTGTCTCCAACAGGGGACACTGAAGCTTTCTTT. Together with reference TRBV5-1 and TRBJ1-1, the CDR3 gives the full variable domain: KAGVTQTPRYLIKTRGQQVTLSCSPISGHRSVSWYQQTPGQGLQFLFEYFSETQRNKGNFPGRFSGRQFSNSRSEMNVSTLELGDSALYLCASSLLSPTGDTEAFFGQGTRLTVV.

This clone was counted a single time. The J gene is TRBJ1-1, the V gene TRBV5-1; D is uncertain. CDR3 length equals 12 residues. The germline V gene encodes CDR1 SGHRS and CDR2 YFSETQ. V was shortened by 4 bases and J by 5 bases, with 9 bases between the two germline ends. This CDR3 reads CASSPGLTEAFF. The DNA for the CDR3 is TGCGCCAGCAGCCCGGGTCTGACTGAAGCTTTCTTT.

A few counts support this clone. The rearrangement joins TRBV10-1 to TRBJ2-2; D is unclear. This CDR3 contains 12 residues. The V end lost 8 bases, the J end lost 6 bases, and 10 bases lay between the germline ends. Germline lookup yields CDR1 WNHNN and CDR2 SYGVQD (reference sequence). CDR3 in DNA: TGCGCCAGCTCCTTTGGGCCCGGGGAGCTGTTTTTT. It translates to CASSFGPGELFF.

This clone was recorded only once. The gene calls are TRBV15 and TRBJ2-2, with D unresolved. Trimming shortened V by 0 bases and J by 2 bases, and 10 bases separated the two germline ends. CDR1 is LNHNV, CDR2 YYDKDF, per germline (reference sequence). The CDR3 has 16 amino acids. The chain's CDR3 is CATSRDYRFNTGELFF. The CDR3 bases are TGTGCCACCAGCAGAGACTACCGTTTCAACACCGGGGAGCTGTTTTTT. Based on the CDR3 plus reference TRBV15 and TRBJ2-2, the full variable domain is DAMVIQNPRYQVTQFGKPVTLSCSQTLNHNVMYWYQQKSSQAPKLLFHYYDKDFNNEADTPDNFQSRRPNTSFCFLDIRSPGLGDTAMYLCATSRDYRFNTGELFFGEGSRLTVL.

The V call is TRBV14, the J call TRBJ2-3, with D possibly TRBD2 on 6 matching bases. The CDR3 covers 14 residues. V lost 4 bases and J lost 2, with 10 bases in between. Germline V gene data show CDR1 as SGHDN and CDR2 as FVKESK. CDR3 sequence (DNA): TGTGCCAGCAGCCCCGGACTAAACACAGATACGCAGTATTTT. This codes for CASSPGLNTDTQYF. Using reference TRBV14 and TRBJ2-3 for the parts outside the CDR3, the full variable domain is EAGVTQFPSHSVIEKGQTVTLRCDPISGHDNLYWYRRVMGKEIKFLLHFVKESKQDESGMPNNRFLAERTGGTYSTLKVQPAELEDSGVYFCASSPGLNTDTQYFGPGTRLTVL.